This T cell receptor (beta chain) derives from a study of cytomegalovirus exposure and HLA in healthy donors. Study context: An early release of data contained approximately 80 million unique TCRs, which came from HLA-typed donors.

The V segment lost 2 bases and the J segment 9 bases; nucleotides outside the gene matches: 7. The length of the CDR3 is 14 residues. Germline-derived CDR1 and CDR2 are GTSNPN and SVGIG (reference sequence). The PCR was carried out with 60 Vbeta primers and 13 Jbeta primers. The protocol was immunoSEQ multiplex PCR, while the TCRdb copy is restricted to in-frame clones and leaves out a portion. The table lists approximately 93,000 clones, 79% of them singletons, with around 3% in the top ten. Sequencing input: PBMCs. This sequence joins TRBV30 and TRBJ1-6; 7 bases fit TRBD1. This TCR derives from a male donor in good health and CMV-seropositive. CDR3 region: CAWSSDREASPLHF. The CDR3 nucleotides read TGTGCCTGGAGTAGCGACAGGGAGGCTTCACCCCTCCACTTT.